The TCR beta chain under discussion was sequenced for a study of blood T cell repertoires in COVID-19. On the study more broadly: There were acute and convalescent COVID-19 samples, and they came from the United States, Italy and Spain. Sources were T cells, B-cell-depleted T cells, or PBMCs; the material itself was cDNA or gDNA.

CDR1 SGHRS and CDR2 YFSETQ come from the germline V gene. The CDR3 has 14 amino acids. The V end lost 4 bases, the J end lost 3 bases, and 12 bases lay between the germline ends. In the original processing: Amplification of reference gene primers was used by the study to estimate nucleated cell counts. Sequencing used immunoSEQ multiplex PCR; TCRdb keeps in-frame clones, though not all of them. The V and J calls and clone size are taken from that table; D and trimming were inferred from the DNA. The profile covers about 140,000 clones, with 75% to 85% appearing a single time and approximately 3.5% taken by the ten largest.

This chain connects TRBV5-1 to TRBJ2-3, with D hard to call. Sequencing was done on a sample of peripheral blood. This TCR came from a man in his 70s who had recovered from COVID-19. This CDR3 reads CASSASSGTDTQYF. The CDR3, as DNA: TGCGCCAGCAGCGCCTCCTCCGGGACAGATACGCAGTATTTT.